This entry describes one T cell receptor beta chain. What it recognizes is unknown. The data stem from a study of T cell repertoires in ileal Crohn's disease. Study-wide background: Around 40% were active smokers at surgery; median disease duration was roughly eight years.

TCRB immunosequencing input was about 0.55 micrograms of biopsy DNA per sample. Generated by immunoSEQ multiplex PCR, the TCRdb table keeps only in-frame clones and is missing some. The sample has about 14,000 clones, roughly 80% seen once. The junction had 6 bases not matched to a gene; V was cut back by 6 bases and J by 4 bases. The CDR3 contains 13 residues. Germline V gives CDR1 SNHLY, CDR2 FYNNEI. Notes on the study in general: Clonality above 26.8% at surgery always came with endoscopic recurrence. Clonal expansions were more frequent in active smokers than non-smokers at surgery.

The sequence was obtained from an adult with Crohn's disease. The V gene is TRBV2, the J gene TRBJ2-7, with 7 positions matching TRBD1. Sequences were obtained from ileal tissue. This CDR3 is CASRTGNVYEQYF. The CDR3 region has the DNA TGTGCCAGCAGGACAGGGAATGTGTACGAGCAGTACTTC.